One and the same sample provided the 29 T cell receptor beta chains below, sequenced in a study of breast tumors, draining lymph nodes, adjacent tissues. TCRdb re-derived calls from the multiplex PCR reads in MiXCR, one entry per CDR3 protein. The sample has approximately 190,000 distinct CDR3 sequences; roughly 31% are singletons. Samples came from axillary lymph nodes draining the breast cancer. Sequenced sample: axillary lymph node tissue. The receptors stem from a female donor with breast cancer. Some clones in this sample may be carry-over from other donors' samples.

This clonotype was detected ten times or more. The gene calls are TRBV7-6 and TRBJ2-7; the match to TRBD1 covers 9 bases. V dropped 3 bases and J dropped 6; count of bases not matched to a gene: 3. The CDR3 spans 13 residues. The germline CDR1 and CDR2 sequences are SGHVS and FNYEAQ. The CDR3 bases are TGTGCCAGCAGCTTGGGACAGGGTCGCGAGCAGTACTTC. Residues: CASSLGQGREQYF.

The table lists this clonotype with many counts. The CDR3 here is CASKGRDTGELFF. The CDR3 nucleotides are TGTGCCAGCAAGGGAAGGGACACCGGGGAGCTGTTTTTT. The V call is TRBV6-1, the J call TRBJ2-2; D remains ambiguous. The length of the CDR3 is 13 residues. The germline V gene encodes CDR1 MNHNS and CDR2 SASEGT. V was cut by 7 bases and J by 3 bases, with 9 bases left in between.

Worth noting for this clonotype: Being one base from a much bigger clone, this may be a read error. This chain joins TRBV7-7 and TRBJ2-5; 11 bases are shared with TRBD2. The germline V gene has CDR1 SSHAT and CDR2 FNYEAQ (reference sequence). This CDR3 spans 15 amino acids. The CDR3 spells CASRLAGGPRETQHF. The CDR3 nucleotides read TGTGCTAGCCGCCTAGCGGGGGGACCAAGGGAGACCCAGCACTTC. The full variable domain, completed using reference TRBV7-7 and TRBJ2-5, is GAGVSQSPRYKVTKRGQDVTLRCDPISSHATLYWYQQALGQGPEFLTYFNYEAQPDKSGLPSDRFSAERPEGSISTLTIQRTEQRDSAMYRCASRLAGGPRETQHFGPGTRLLVL.

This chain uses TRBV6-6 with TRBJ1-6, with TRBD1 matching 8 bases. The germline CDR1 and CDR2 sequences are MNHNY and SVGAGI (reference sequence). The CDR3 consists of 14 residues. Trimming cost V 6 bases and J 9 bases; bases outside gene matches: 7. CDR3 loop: CASSLGQGGSPLHF. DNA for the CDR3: TGTGCCAGCAGCCTCGGACAGGGCGGTTCACCCCTCCACTTT.

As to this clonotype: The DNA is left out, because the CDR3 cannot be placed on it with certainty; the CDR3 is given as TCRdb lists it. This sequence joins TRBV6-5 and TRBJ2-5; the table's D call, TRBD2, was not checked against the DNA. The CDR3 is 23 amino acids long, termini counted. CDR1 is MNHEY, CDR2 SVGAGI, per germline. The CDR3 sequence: CASSKGRLYGYTFGSGGLETQYF.

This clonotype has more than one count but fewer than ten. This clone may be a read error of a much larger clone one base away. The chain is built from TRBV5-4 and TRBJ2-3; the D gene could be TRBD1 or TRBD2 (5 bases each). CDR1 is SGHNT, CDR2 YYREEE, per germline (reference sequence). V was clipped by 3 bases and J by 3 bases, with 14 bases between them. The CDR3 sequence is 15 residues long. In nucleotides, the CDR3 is TGTGCCAGCAGCTCCACCGGGGCGAGGACAGATACGCAGTATTTT. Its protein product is CASSSTGARTDTQYF.

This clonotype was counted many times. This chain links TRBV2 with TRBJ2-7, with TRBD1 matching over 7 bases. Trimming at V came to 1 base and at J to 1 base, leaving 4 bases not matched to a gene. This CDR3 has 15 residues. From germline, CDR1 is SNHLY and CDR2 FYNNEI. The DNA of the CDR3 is TGTGCCAGCAGTGAAGGACAGGGAGAATCCTACGAGCAGTACTTC. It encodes CASSEGQGESYEQYF. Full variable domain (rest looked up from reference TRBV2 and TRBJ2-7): EPEVTQTPSHQVTQMGQEVILRCVPISNHLYFYWYRQILGQKVEFLVSFYNNEISEKSEIFDDQFSVERPDGSNFTLKIRSTKLEDSAMYFCASSEGQGESYEQYFGPGTRLTVT.

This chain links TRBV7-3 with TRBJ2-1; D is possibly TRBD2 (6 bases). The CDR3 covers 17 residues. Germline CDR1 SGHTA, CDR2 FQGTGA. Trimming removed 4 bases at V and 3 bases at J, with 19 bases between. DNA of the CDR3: TGTGCCAGCAGCTCCCCCGAAAGACTAGTCCGCTACAATGAGCAGTTCTTC. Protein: CASSSPERLVRYNEQFF.

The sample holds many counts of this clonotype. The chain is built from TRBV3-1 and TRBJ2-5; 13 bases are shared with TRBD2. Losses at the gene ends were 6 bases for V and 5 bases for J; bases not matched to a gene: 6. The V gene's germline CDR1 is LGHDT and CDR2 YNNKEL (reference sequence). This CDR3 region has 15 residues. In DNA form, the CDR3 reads TGTGCCAGCAGACCACTAGCGGGGGGGCGGGAGACCCAGTACTTC. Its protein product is CASRPLAGGRETQYF.

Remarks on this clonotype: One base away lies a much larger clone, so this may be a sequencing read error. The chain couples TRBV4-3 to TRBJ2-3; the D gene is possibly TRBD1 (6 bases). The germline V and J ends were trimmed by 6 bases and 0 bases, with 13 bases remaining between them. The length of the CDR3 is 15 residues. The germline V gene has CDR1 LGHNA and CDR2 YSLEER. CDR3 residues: CASSPGEWSTDTQYF. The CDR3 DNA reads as TGCGCCAGCAGTCCAGGGGAATGGAGCACAGATACGCAGTATTTT.

Here the CDR3 reads CASSTTGGSRGHTF. DNA of the CDR3: TGTGCCAGCAGTACGACAGGGGGAAGTCGCGGCCACACCTTC. The V call is TRBV2, the J call TRBJ1-2; TRBD1 aligns across 9 bases. The junction had 13 bases not matched to a gene; V was cut back by 5 bases and J by 12 bases. Germline V gives CDR1 SNHLY, CDR2 FYNNEI. This CDR3 spans 14 amino acids.

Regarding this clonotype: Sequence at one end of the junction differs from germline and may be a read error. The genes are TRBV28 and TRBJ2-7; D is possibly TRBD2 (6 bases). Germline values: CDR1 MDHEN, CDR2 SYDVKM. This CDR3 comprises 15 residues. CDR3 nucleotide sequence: TGTGCCAGCAGCGGGGCCGGGACTCTCCCTCCCGAGCAGTGCTTC. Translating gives CASSGAGTLPPEQCF.

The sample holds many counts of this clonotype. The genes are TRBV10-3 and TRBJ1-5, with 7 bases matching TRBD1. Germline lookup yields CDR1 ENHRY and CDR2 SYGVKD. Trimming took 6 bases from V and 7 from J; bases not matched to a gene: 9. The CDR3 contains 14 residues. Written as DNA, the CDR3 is TGTGCCATCAGCTACACAGGGGAGGGACAGCCCCAGCATTTT. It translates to CAISYTGEGQPQHF.

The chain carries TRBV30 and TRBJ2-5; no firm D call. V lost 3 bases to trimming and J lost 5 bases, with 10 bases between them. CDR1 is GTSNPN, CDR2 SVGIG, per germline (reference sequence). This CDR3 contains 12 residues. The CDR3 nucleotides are TGTGCCTGGAGCGAAAGTGGGGAGACCCAGTACTTC. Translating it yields CAWSESGETQYF.

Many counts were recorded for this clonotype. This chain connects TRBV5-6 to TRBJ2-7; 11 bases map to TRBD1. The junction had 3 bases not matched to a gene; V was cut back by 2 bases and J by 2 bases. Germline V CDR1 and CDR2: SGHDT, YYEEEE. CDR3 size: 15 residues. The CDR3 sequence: CASSFWDRGTYEQYF. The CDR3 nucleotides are TGTGCCAGCAGCTTTTGGGACAGGGGGACCTACGAGCAGTACTTC.

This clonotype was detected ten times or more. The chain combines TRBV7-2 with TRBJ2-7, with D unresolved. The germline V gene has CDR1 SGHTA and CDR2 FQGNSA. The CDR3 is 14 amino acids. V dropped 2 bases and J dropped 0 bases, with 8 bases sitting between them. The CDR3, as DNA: TGTGCCAGCAGCTTAACACCCGGCTCCTACGAGCAGTACTTC. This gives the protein CASSLTPGSYEQYF.

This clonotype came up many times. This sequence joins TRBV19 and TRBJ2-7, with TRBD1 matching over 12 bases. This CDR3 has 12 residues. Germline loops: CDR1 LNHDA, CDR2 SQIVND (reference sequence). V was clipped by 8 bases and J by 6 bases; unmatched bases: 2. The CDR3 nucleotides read TGTGCCAGTGGGACAGGGGGCGCCGAGCAGTACTTC. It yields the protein CASGTGGAEQYF.

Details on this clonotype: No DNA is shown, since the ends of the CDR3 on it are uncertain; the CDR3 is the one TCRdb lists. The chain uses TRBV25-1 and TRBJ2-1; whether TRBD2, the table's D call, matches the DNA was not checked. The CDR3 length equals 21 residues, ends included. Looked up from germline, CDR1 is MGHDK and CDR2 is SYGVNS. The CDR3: CASSFYICSASSGRAGNEQFF.

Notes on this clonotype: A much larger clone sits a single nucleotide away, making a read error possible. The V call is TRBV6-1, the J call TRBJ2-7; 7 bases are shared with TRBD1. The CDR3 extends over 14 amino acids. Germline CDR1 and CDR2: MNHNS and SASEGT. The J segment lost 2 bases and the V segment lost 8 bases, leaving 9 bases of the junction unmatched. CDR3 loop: CASDTAGGTYEQYF. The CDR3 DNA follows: TGTGCCAGCGATACGGCAGGGGGAACCTACGAGCAGTACTTC.

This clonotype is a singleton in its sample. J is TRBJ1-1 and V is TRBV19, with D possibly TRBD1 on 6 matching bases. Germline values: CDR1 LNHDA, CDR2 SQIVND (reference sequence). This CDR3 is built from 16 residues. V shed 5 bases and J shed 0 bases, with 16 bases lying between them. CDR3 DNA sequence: TGTGCCAGTAGTTCTTATTCGACAGGAGTGAACACTGAAGCTTTCTTT. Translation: CASSSYSTGVNTEAFF.

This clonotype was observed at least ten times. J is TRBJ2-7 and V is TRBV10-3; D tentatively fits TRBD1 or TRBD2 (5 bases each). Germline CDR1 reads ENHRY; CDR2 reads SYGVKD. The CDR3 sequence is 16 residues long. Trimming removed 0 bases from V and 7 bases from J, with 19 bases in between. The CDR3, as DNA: TGTGCCATCAGTGAGTCCCCGGGACCTACTTCGGGGGAGCAGTACTTC. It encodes CAISESPGPTSGEQYF.

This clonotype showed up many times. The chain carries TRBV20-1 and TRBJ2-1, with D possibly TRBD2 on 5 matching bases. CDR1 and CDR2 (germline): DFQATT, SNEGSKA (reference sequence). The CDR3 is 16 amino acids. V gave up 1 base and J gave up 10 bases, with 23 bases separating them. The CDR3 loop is CSARGSVGLRGWEQFF. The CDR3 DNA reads TGCAGTGCTAGAGGTTCGGTAGGGCTTCGCGGGTGGGAGCAGTTCTTC.

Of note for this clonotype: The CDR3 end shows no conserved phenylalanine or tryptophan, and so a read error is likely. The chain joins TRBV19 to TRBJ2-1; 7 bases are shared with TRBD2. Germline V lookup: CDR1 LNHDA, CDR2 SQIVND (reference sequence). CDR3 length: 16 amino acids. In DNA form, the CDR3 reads TGTGCCAGTAGTAGTCCCCCCGGGGGGTCCTCCAATGAGCAGTTCTCC. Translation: CASSSPPGGSSNEQFS.

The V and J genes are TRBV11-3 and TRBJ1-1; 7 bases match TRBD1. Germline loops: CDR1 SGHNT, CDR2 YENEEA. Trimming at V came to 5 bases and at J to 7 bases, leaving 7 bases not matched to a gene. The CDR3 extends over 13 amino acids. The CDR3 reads CASSVTGDGEAFF. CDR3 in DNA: TGTGCCAGCAGCGTAACAGGGGATGGTGAAGCTTTCTTT.

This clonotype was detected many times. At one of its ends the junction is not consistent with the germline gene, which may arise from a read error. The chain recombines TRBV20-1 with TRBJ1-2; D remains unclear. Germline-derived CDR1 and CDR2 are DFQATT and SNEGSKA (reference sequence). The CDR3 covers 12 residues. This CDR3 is CSASSHGYGSTF. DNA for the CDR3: TGCAGTGCTAGTTCCCACGGTTATGGCTCCACCTTC.

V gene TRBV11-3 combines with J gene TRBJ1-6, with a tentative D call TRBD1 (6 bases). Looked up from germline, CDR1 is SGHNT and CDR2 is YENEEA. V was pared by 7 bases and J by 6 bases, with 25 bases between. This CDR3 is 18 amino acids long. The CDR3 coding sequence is TGTGCCAGCAACCCCCCTCCGGAACAGGGAGTTGTTAATTCACCCCTCCACTTT. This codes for CASNPPPEQGVVNSPLHF. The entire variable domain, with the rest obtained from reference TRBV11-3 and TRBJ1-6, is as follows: EAGVVQSPRYKIIEKKQPVAFWCNPISGHNTLYWYLQNLGQGPELLIRYENEEAVDDSQLPKDRFSAERLKGVDSTLKIQPAELGDSAVYLCASNPPPEQGVVNSPLHFGNGTRLTVT.

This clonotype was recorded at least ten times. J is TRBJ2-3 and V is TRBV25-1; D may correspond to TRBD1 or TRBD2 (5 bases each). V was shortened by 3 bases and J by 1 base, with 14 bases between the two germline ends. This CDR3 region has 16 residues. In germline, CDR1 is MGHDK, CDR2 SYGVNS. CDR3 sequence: CASSDILGRGTDTQYF. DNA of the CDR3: TGTGCCAGCAGTGATATCCTGGGGCGGGGCACAGATACGCAGTATTTT.

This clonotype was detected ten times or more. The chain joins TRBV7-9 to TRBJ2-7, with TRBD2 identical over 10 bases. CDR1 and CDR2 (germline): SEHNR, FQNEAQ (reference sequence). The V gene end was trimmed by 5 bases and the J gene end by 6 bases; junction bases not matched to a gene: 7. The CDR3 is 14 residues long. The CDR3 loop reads CASSLWIAGGEQYF. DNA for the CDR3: TGTGCCAGCAGCCTCTGGATAGCGGGAGGCGAGCAGTACTTC.

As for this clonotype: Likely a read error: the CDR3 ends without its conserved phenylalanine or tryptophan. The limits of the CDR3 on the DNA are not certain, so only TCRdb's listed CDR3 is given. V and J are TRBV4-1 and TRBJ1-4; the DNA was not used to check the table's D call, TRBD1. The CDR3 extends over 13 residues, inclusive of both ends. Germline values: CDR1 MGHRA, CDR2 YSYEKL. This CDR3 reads CASSQERTGLLNY.